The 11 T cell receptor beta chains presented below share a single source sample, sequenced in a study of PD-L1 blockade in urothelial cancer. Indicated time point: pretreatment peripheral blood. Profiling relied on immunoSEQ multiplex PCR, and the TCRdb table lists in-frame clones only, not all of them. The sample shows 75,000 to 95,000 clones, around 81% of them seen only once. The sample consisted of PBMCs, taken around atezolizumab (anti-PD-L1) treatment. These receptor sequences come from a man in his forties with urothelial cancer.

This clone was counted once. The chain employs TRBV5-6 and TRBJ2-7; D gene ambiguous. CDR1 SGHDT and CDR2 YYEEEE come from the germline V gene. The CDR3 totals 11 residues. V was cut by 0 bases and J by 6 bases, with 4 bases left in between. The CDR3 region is CASSLAGEQYF. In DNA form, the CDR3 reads TGTGCCAGCAGCTTGGCGGGCGAGCAGTACTTC. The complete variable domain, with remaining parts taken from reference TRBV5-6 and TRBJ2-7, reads DAGVTQSPTHLIKTRGQQVTLRCSPKSGHDTVSWYQQALGQGPQFIFQYYEEEERQRGNFPDRFSGHQFPNYSSELNVNALLLGDSALYLCASSLAGEQYFGPGTRLTVT.

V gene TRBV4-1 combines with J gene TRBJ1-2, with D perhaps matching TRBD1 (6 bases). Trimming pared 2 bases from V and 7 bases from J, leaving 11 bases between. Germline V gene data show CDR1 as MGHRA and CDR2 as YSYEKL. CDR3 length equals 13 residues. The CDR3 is CASSQLGAGGYTF. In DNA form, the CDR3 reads TGCGCCAGCAGCCAATTGGGGGCCGGTGGCTACACCTTC.

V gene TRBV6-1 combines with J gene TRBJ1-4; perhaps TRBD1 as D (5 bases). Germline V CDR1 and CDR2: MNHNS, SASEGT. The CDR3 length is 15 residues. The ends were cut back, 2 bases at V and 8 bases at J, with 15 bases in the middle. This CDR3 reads CASSERGTVGEKLFF. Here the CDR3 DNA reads TGTGCCAGCAGTGAACGGGGGACCGTGGGGGAAAAACTGTTTTTT.

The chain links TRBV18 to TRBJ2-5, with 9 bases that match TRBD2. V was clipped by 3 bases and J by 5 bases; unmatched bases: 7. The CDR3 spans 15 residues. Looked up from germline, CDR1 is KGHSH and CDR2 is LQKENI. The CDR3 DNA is TGTGCCAGCTCACCCCAGCGGGGGGCGCAGGAGACCCAGTACTTC. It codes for CASSPQRGAQETQYF.

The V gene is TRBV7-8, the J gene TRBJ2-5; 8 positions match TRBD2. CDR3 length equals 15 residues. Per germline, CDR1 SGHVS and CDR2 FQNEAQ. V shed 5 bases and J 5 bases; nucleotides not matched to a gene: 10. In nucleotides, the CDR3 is TGTGCCAGCAGCCTAACTCCGGGAGGGTCCGAGACCCAGTACTTC. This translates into CASSLTPGGSETQYF.

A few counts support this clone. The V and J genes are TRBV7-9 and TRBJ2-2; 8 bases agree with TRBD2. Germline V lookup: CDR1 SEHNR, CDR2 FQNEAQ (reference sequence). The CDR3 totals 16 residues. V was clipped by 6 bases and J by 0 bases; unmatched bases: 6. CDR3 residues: CASRDGRATNTGELFF. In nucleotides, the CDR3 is TGTGCCAGCAGGGACGGGAGGGCCACGAACACCGGGGAGCTGTTTTTT.

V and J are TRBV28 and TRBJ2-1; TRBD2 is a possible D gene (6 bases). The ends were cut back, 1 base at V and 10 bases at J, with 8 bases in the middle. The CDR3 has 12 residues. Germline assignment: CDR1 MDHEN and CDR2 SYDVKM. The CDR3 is CASSLFREEQFF. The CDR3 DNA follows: TGTGCCAGCAGTTTATTTCGGGAGGAGCAGTTCTTC. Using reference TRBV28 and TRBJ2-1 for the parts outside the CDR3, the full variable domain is DVKVTQSSRYLVKRTGEKVFLECVQDMDHENMFWYRQDPGLGLRLIYFSYDVKMKEKGDIPEGYSVSREKKERFSLILESASTNQTSMYLCASSLFREEQFFGPGTRLTVL.

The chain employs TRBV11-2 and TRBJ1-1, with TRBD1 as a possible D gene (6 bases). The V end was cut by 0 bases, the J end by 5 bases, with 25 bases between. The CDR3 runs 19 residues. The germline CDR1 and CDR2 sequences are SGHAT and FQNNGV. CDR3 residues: CASSLEQGFPNTGLTEAFF. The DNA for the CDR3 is TGTGCCAGCAGCTTAGAACAGGGTTTCCCAAATACCGGTTTAACTGAAGCTTTCTTT.

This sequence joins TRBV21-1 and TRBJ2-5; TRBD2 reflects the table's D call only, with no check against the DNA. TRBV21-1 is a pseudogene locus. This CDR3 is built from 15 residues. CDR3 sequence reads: CASTFVQRGEETQYF. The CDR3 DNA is TGTGCCAGCACCTTCGTCCAGCGGGGGGAAGAGACCCAGTACTTC.

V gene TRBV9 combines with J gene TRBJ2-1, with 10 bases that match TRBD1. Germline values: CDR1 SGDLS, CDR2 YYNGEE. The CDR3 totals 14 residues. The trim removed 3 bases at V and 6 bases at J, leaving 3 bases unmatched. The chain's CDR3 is CASSGRDRGNEQFF. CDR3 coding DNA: TGTGCCAGCAGCGGCCGGGACAGGGGCAATGAGCAGTTCTTC.

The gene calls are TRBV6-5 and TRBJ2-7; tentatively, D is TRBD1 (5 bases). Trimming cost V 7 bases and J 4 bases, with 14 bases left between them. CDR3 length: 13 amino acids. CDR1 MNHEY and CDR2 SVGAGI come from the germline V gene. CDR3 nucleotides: TGTGCCAGCAAGGGGCAGGGAAGGTACGAGCAGTACTTC. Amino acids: CASKGQGRYEQYF.